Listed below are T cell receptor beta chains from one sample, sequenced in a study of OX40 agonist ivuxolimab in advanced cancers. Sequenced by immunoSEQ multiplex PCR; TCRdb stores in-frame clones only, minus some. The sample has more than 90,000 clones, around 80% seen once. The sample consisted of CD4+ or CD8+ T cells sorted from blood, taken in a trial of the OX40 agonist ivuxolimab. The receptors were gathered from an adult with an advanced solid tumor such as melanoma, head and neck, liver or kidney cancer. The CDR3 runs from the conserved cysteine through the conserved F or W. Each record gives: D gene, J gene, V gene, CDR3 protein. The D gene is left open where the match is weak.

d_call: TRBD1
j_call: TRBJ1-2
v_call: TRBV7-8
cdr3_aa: CASSLGTAYGYTF

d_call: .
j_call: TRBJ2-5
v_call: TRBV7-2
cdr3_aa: CASSLGDRREQYF

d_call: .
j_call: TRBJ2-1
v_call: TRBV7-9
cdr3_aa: CASSPLDNEQFF

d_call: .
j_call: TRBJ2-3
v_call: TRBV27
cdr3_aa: CASSFGQGVTDTQYF

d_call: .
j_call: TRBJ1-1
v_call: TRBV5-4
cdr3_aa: CASRSGGGSTEAFF

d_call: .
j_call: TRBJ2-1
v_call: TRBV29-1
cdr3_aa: CSVDDGVEDEQFF

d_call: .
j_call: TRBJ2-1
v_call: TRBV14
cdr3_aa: CASSLVYNEQFF

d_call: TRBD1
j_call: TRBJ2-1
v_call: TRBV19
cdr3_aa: CASSIGQGVYEQFF

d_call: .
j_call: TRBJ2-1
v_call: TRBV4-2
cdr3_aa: CASSQETRNEQFF

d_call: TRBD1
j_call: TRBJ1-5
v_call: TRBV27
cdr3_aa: CASSSTGGGQPQHF

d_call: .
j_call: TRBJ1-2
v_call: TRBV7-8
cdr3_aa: CASSHRRDAYGYTF

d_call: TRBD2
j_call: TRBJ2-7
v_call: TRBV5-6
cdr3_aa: CASSLFAGGPGYEQYF